This T cell receptor (beta chain) is drawn from a study of early T cells in non-severe SARS-CoV-2 infection. Overall study context: Bulk RNA from unsorted whole blood was sequenced; chains were unpaired. Study-wide results and limits: Database matching using VDJdb favored anti-spike CD8 responses, with private and CD4 specificities left missing.

This clonotype was seen only a few times. The antigen remains undetermined. J was trimmed by 4 bases and V by 7 bases; bases with no gene match: 8. CDR1 and CDR2 (germline): SQVTM, ANQGSEA. The CDR3 contains 13 residues. Each cDNA molecule carried a unique molecular identifier. Each CDR3 protein gets one entry after TCRdb re-called the 5' RACE reads with MiXCR. The sample consists of tens of thousands of distinct CDR3 sequences, around 4.6% of them appearing once. This clonotype originated in an adult who was a healthcare worker with PCR-confirmed SARS-CoV-2 infection or an uninfected control (not recorded which). J is TRBJ1-1 and V is TRBV29-1; 8 nucleotides line up with TRBD1. What was sequenced was whole blood. The CDR3 is CSGSNRGVTEAFF. The CDR3 DNA sequence: TGCAGCGGGTCCAACAGGGGGGTCACTGAAGCTTTCTTT.